This TCR beta chain was identified in a study of blood T cell repertoires in COVID-19. Study summary: The cDNA or gDNA used as material had been derived from T cells, B-cell-depleted T cells, or PBMCs.

Original processing notes: Amplification of reference gene primers provided the estimated nucleated cell counts. This table comes from immunoSEQ multiplex PCR, and its TCRdb copy is limited to in-frame clones, with some not included. The D gene and trimming were derived from the DNA, and the V and J assignments and clone size from that table. The sample lists over 200,000 clones, approximately 80% occurring once. The CDR3 is 14 residues long. The J segment lost 6 bases and the V segment lost 5 bases, leaving 8 bases of the junction unmatched. CDR1 is KGHSH, CDR2 LQKENI, per germline. The source material was PBMCs or T cells enriched from blood (not recorded which). The source is a woman aged 50 to 65 with acute COVID-19. This chain uses TRBV18 with TRBJ1-2, with 8 positions matching TRBD1. The DNA of the CDR3 is TGTGCCAGCTCAAAGATGCAGGGGGCTGATGGCTACACCTTC. The encoded protein is CASSKMQGADGYTF.